These 6 T cell receptor beta chains came from one sample sequenced in a study of beta chain features in type 1 diabetes. The authors reverse transcribed all of the isolated RNA, so sequencing captured expressed TCRB transcripts. Libraries were prepared by immunoSEQ multiplex PCR; TCRdb keeps only in-frame clonotypes and omits some of them. Of fewer than 150,000 clones listed, 6.9% are singletons. Sequencing used central memory CD4+ T cells from blood. The receptors stem from a woman aged 30 to 39 in good health.

The V and J genes are TRBV19 and TRBJ2-2; a possible D gene is TRBD2 (7 bases). This CDR3 is built from 16 residues. V lost 7 bases and J 4 bases, leaving 19 bases between the germline ends. Germline V gene data show CDR1 as LNHDA and CDR2 as SQIVND (reference sequence). In DNA form, the CDR3 reads TGTGCCAGTATACCCTCAGCGGGACAAGGCACCGGGGAGCTGTTTTTT. The encoded protein is CASIPSAGQGTGELFF.

Only a few counts were recorded for this clone. This rearrangement joins TRBV11-3 to TRBJ2-5, with TRBD1 matching over 9 bases. V was clipped by 6 bases and J by 5 bases; unmatched bases: 7. The CDR3 consists of 14 residues. Per the germline V gene, CDR1 is SGHNT and CDR2 is YENEEA. The CDR3 coding sequence is TGTGCCAGCAGTACAGGGGGCGCATTGGAGACCCAGTACTTC. Encoded protein: CASSTGGALETQYF.

The chain is built from TRBV9 and TRBJ2-1; the match to TRBD1 covers 8 bases. Germline CDR1 and CDR2: SGDLS and YYNGEE. Trimming removed 4 bases from V and 6 bases from J; junction bases left unmatched: 9. This CDR3 comprises 15 residues. CDR3 sequence: CASSLQSGQGNEQFF. In DNA, the CDR3 is TGTGCCAGCAGCTTACAATCCGGACAGGGCAATGAGCAGTTCTTC.

The chain has TRBV29-1 and TRBJ2-3, with 9 bases lining up with TRBD2. V was pared by 4 bases and J by 5 bases, with 10 bases of the junction left unmatched. Germline CDR1 reads SQVTM; CDR2 reads ANQGSEA. CDR3 length equals 15 residues. The CDR3 region has the DNA TGCAGCGTTGCTGCGGCGGGAGGGCAAGTAGATACGCAGTATTTT. This translates into CSVAAAGGQVDTQYF.

The J gene is TRBJ2-4, the V gene TRBV19, with 7 bases aligning to TRBD1. V lost 5 bases, J lost 7 bases, and 5 bases stayed unmatched. The CDR3 runs 13 residues. Germline CDR1 LNHDA, CDR2 SQIVND (reference sequence). The CDR3 loop is CASSAGQANIQYF. CDR3 nucleotide sequence: TGTGCCAGTAGTGCAGGACAGGCGAACATTCAGTACTTC. Looking up the rest from reference TRBV19 and TRBJ2-4 gives the full variable domain: DGGITQSPKYLFRKEGQNVTLSCEQNLNHDAMYWYRQDPGQGLRLIYYSQIVNDFQKGDIAEGYSVSREKKESFPLTVTSAQKNPTAFYLCASSAGQANIQYFGAGTRLSVL.

The CDR3: CSVGTSGIYEQYF. In DNA, the CDR3 is TGCAGCGTTGGGACTAGCGGGATCTACGAGCAGTACTTC. The chain links TRBV29-1 to TRBJ2-7, with 12 bases matching TRBD2. CDR1 SQVTM and CDR2 ANQGSEA come from the germline V gene. The CDR3 is made up of 13 amino acids. The V and J ends lost 4 bases and 3 bases, in that order; junction bases with no gene match: 1.